Here is one T cell receptor beta chain with its context. In its sample, this clonotype was seen once. The antigen it recognizes is unknown. Base quality data are lacking; no much larger clone is found one base away. TCR beta repertoires were profiled from peripheral blood of roughly 13 young patients with multiple sclerosis to demonstrate the VDJtools post-analysis software. The patients with multiple sclerosis were children and adolescents between about 6 and 16 years of age. These data originate in a study of post-analysis software for immune sequencing data (dated by TCRdb to the mid-2010s). Background for the entire study: Recorded disease courses included relapsing-remitting, secondary progressive and progressive-relapsing multiple sclerosis, with some patients lacking subtype annotation. The patient repertoires were compared against around eleven previously published healthy control repertoires obtained from donors aged 6 to 25 years. A subset of samples was prepared in parallel using single-end sample barcoding, then pooled and co-amplified after Illumina adapter ligation. What the research found in general, with its limitations: Strong co-clustering of samples prepared in the same batch was shown by direct clustering with F measure, prompting a batch-effect correction. Normalized Chao1 diversity was significantly lower in multiple sclerosis patients than controls, suggesting substantial peripheral T-cell clonal expansion. The control group was slightly older than the multiple sclerosis patient group.

Library construction relied on PCR. Sequencer: Illumina HiSeq 2500. To reduce PCR and sequencing biases, unique molecular identifiers were incorporated into the TCR beta cDNA libraries. Every 1 to 10 million input T cells yielded 500,000 or so cDNA molecules, meaning each molecule approximated one T cell. The patient libraries were prepared and sequenced using the same protocol as the earlier healthy control dataset. Samples belonging to the same batch were prepared together, multiplexed and sequenced on a shared HiSeq lane. Regarding the original processing steps: Raw barcoded reads were processed with MIGEC, discarding single-read molecular identifier groups before consensus assembly and CDR3 extraction. Clonotype tables were post-analysed with VDJtools, normalizing diversity by down-sampling all datasets to the smallest sample size. Repertoire overlap clustering matched CDR3 amino acid but not nucleotide sequences to correct batch-related cross-sample contamination. The public reads were reprocessed in TCRdb via fastp at Q25 and MiXCR, keeping in-frame beta chains. Each record represents a unique CDR3 protein, reported with the most common genes and DNA among its rows. What appears here as the V and J calls and clone size reflects TCRdb's work, not the paper's. Within this sample are about 430,000 distinct CDR3 sequences, with 30% to 45% of them counted one time only. The ten largest clones add up to about 7.6% of the sample.

The sequencing input was blood. The sequence was obtained from a girl aged 2-10 years with multiple sclerosis.

The DNA sequence is TGTGCCAGCAGGCACCTGGAGGGGCTCAAAGGGAACACCGGGGAGCTGTTTTTT. It is translated as CASRHLEGLKGNTGELFF. The chain links TRBV28 with TRBJ2-2; the D gene is possibly TRBD2, with 6 bases matching. The CDR3, from cysteine to phenylalanine, totals 18 residues. Kept here is only the CDR3 DNA, which spans 54 bases and is read in frame from base 1. V gives up 6 bases and J gives up 1 base, and the segment between their germline ends measures 21 bases. CDR1 MDHEN and CDR2 SYDVKM were looked up in the germline V gene.